The clone carrying this T cell receptor beta chain was recorded once. The antigen remains unidentified. The data were taken from a study of cytomegalovirus exposure and HLA in healthy donors. In the study overall: Among the 350 to 500 donors who were genotyped, approximately 83% fell in the genetic ancestry cluster that is associated with self-reported Caucasian donors. Findings and caveats of the study: HLA alleles showed associations with 15,000 to 20,000 TCR beta sequences in a later analysis, at a 0.05 false discovery rate.

Germline V CDR1 and CDR2: DFQATT, SNEGSKA (reference sequence). The CDR3 has 10 amino acids. J was trimmed by 12 bases and V by 5 bases; bases with no gene match: 2. Both 60 Vbeta primers and 13 Jbeta primers went into the PCR. Sequencing used immunoSEQ multiplex PCR; TCRdb keeps in-frame clones, though not all of them. The sample consists of approximately 160,000 clones, around 80% of them appearing once. Healthy individuals who donated bone marrow served as the donors. The sequence came from a woman aged 40 to 50 in good health and CMV-seronegative. This chain joins TRBV20-1 and TRBJ2-2, with TRBD1 matching over 8 bases. The sequenced sample consisted of PBMCs. The CDR3 sequence: CSAWTGKLFF. In nucleotides, the CDR3 is TGCAGTGCTTGGACAGGGAAGCTGTTTTTT.